This T cell receptor beta chain was sequenced for a study of cytomegalovirus exposure and HLA in healthy donors (dated by TCRdb to the late 2010s). Background for the entire study: According to an earlier analysis of 587 of the donors, some 180 million T cells yielded 120 million or so unique TCR beta sequences and approximately 280 Gb of sequence data. Among the roughly 400 genotyped donors, under 90% belonged to the genetic ancestry cluster associated with self-reported Caucasian donors. The T cell repertoires of 666 subjects were profiled by immunosequencing and related to cytomegalovirus serostatus. The study was designed to test whether signatures of past pathogen exposure could be identified by cataloging public T cell receptors. Typing coverage differed by locus: A, B, C, DRB1 and DQB1 were typed in about 629-640 donors, DQA1 in about 500, DPA1 in 600 to 610, and DPB1 in roughly 470. An earlier analysis of fewer than 700 of the donors applied high-throughput TCR beta sequencing to assess whether each TCR beta V gene segment acted as functional or pseudogenic. Roughly 300 gigabases of sequencing data and 70 million to 95 million unique TCR sequences made up an early release that covered some 640 HLA-typed donors. Donor age, sex, ethnicity and CMV serostatus were compiled together with the repertoire data. Class I and class II HLA loci were covered by the typing at four-digit resolution. A handful of DR-DQ haplotypes were handled as single units for association and clustering because linkage in the cohort was strong. Every repertoire in the discovery cohort had been generated on one and the same sequencing platform. A later genetic analysis used genome-wide SNP genotypes for about three fifths of the 666 donors, treating that subset as a discovery cohort. The later analysis used no new phenotypic data to find candidate immune exposures, relying instead on TCR beta sequences and their occurrence across donors. To predict cytomegalovirus infection status, the study brought together high-throughput TCR immunosequencing, statistical association of individual TCRs with disease status, and machine learning. Among about 370 genotyped donors of the cohort, an average of approximately 240,000 unique TCR beta nucleotide sequences was sequenced per donor, of which approximately 18% were non-productive. A later analysis re-examined previously published TCR beta repertoires from more than 550 donors and added high-resolution HLA genotyping to investigate patterns of TCR occurrence. Besides the first cohort of 500 to 700 subjects, a separate validation cohort made up of 120 different subjects was used. Study-level results and caveats: A few of the identified cytomegalovirus-associated TCR beta chains were confirmed in vitro to be specific for cytomegalovirus antigens. It was suggested by the authors that the approach could potentially be generalized to other disease states and immunological phenotypes. In a later genetic analysis, a missense DCLRE1C variant was associated with V-gene and J-gene trimming of TCR beta chains, and the association was replicated in an independent cohort. For the cohort, immune exposure information was limited to CMV serostatus. In a later analysis, TCR association rates were found to vary across HLA loci, with the most associated TCRs seen for DRB1 alleles and the fewest for HLA-C alleles. The 87-base-pair reads could not distinguish some IMGT-functional V segments, including TRBV6-2 and TRBV6-3, so those segments were excluded. Strong co-occurrence of HLA alleles, especially DR and DQ, made assigning TCR associations to individual alleles difficult. In the study, approximately 150 TCR beta chains were listed as associated with cytomegalovirus. Most TCR sequences were observed very rarely across donors, whereas some public TCRs were present in many individuals. Specific HLA alleles were associated with over 15,000 TCR beta sequences at a false discovery rate of 0.05 in a later analysis. The sequencing pipeline was judged likely to have produced a cluster of highly shared sequence variants as a technical artifact. The cohort was sequenced for TCR beta chains only, and without alpha or paired-chain data the features that could be detected were limited. A later analysis reported that several top co-occurrence clusters appeared linked to parvovirus B19, influenza, CMV and Epstein-Barr virus. The earlier analysis of about 600 of the donors excluded 15 to 20 rarely observed V segments, including chromosome 9 orphons, because counts were too low. Linkage disequilibrium might explain the correlated functional status among segregating V segments, but an unknown experimental factor could not be excluded. According to a later genetic analysis, donors in an Asian-associated ancestry cluster had fewer N-insertions in productive TCRs than the approximately 710-donor mean. Cytomegalovirus status was reported to be diagnosed by the classifier with high specificity and sensitivity in both the original and validation cohorts. A further reported finding was that TCR beta sequences accurately predicted the HLA-A and HLA-B alleles for most subjects in the first cohort. Presence/absence analyses assumed roughly uniform sequencing depth across donors, an assumption that may not hold. In a later analysis, most CMV-associated TCR beta chains were found to appear HLA-restricted, with HLA associations seemingly driven largely by CMV exposure. In an earlier analysis of some 500 of the donors, most TCR beta V segments were observed in productive rearrangements about 90% or about 30% of the time, broadly matching IMGT annotations. In a later analysis, HLA-associated TCR beta chains showed more clonal expansion and lower generation probabilities than non-associated chains that were equally common. Because HLA typing was missing for some donors at each locus, association tests included only the typed subset.

V is shortened by 6 bases, J by 1 base, and the region joining them spans 7 bases. The germline V gene encodes CDR1 MDHEN and CDR2 SYDVKM. The CDR3 starts with the cysteine, ends with the phenylalanine, and has 12 residues. The CDR3 DNA has 36 bases and is translated from base 1. In total, fewer than 750 healthy bone marrow donors made up the cohort. At the time of sampling, all cohort members were nominally healthy, though unrecorded immune exposures were likely present. The donor tested CMV seropositive and was one of the 289 seropositive cohort members. Each donor provided a peripheral blood sample, and peripheral blood mononuclear cells were used for TCR beta sequencing. The Qiagen DNeasy Blood Extraction Kit was used to extract genomic DNA from the blood cell samples. Library prep was done by the immunoSEQ multiplex PCR assay. A mixture of 60 forward primers for TCR Vbeta segments and 13 reverse primers for TCR Jbeta segments was used in the multiplex PCR. A multiplex PCR assay on genomic DNA amplified the CDR3 region of rearranged TCR beta genes. The Illumina HiSeq System was used to sequence the amplified TCR beta libraries as 87-base-pair reads. As for the original processing: Across the 640 or so repertoires, a later analysis counted approximately 75 million unique TCR beta chains, approximately 10 million of which were shared by at least two donors. Raw reads were error-corrected and collapsed into unique sequences by a nearest-neighbor algorithm in which closely related sequences were merged to remove PCR and sequencing errors. V, D and J gene segments were assigned by aligning CDR3 sequences to IMGT reference sequences. For a sequence to be retained, at least a six-nucleotide match to both a V gene segment and a J gene segment was required. A rearrangement was called productive if the CDR3 had no stop codons and remained in frame with V and J, and every other rearrangement was called non-productive. Following IMGT convention, CDR3 was defined as the stretch from the second conserved V-encoded cysteine up to the conserved J-encoded phenylalanine. In an earlier analysis of roughly 580 of the donors, sequences lacking an unambiguous match to a single V gene segment were excluded. In an earlier analysis of almost 600 of the donors, a V segment was called functional when productive rearrangements were above 56.7%, and segregating when the standard deviation between donors exceeded 5%. A statistical classification framework was built to diagnose cytomegalovirus status from the catalog of TCR beta chain sequences. In a later analysis, TCR nucleotide sequences were compared against IMGT/GENE-DB human TR gene sequences so that V and J genes could be assigned. In a later analysis, CDR3 sequences and most-parsimonious VDJ recombination scenarios were assigned using the TCRdist pipeline. In a later analysis, each TCR beta chain was defined by its CDR3 amino acid sequence together with its V-gene family, and reads lacking a unique V-gene family were excluded. As a way to deal with suspected cross-contamination and a sequencing artifact, a later analysis dropped 640 or so nucleotide sequences that were highly shared and had low generation probability. For each public chain, a later analysis derived a clonal expansion index from normalized ranks of inferred template counts within each repertoire. A later analysis computed generation probabilities with a VDJ recombination model fitted to out-of-frame rearrangements, and checked the results against IGoR. In a later analysis, TCR-TCR, TCR-HLA and TCR-CMV co-occurrence was scored with hypergeometric tests, and a repertoire-size bias correction was applied to TCR pairs. To estimate false discovery rates, a later analysis permuted the HLA or CMV assignments 20 times. In a later analysis, co-occurring TCRs were grouped using DBSCAN, and TCRdist sequence similarity was added for clustering within HLA-allele-positive subsets. For co-occurrence clustering, repertoires with fewer than 30,000 or more than 120,000 public chains were excluded, along with four to six repertoires with anomalous nucleotide sharing. This is the immuneACCESS table as TCRdb keeps it, with only in-frame sequences that have V and J called. A part of the clones is gone; compared with another copy, unresolved V genes explain less than half, and the rest is unexplained. Clone size and V and J calls were adopted from that table, with D and trimming inferred from the DNA. The sample records about 150,000 clones, less than 85% of which are singletons. 6% to 6.5% of the sample lies in the top ten.

This clone was seen once. The antigen it binds to is not known. No base quality values were provided; no much bigger clone lies one nucleotide off. The sample was PBMCs. This chain joins TRBV28 to TRBJ2-7, and TRBD1 may be the D gene, going by 5 matching bases. This clonotype originated in a man aged 50 to 59 in good health and CMV-seropositive. CDR3 protein: CASSRVSYEQYF. In nucleotides, the sequence is TGTGCCAGCAGCAGGGTATCCTACGAGCAGTACTTC.